These 9 T cell receptor beta chains originate from one sample sequenced in a study of T-cell memory formation after mild COVID-19. A single record per CDR3 protein comes from TCRdb applying MiXCR to the 5' RACE reads. This sample has about 62,000 distinct CDR3 sequences, with 9.3% found just once. Input material: PBMCs or a T cell subset sorted from them (not recorded which). The receptors shown here come from a man younger than 30 who had mild COVID-19 (a few samples of this study predate the infection). Cell type and time point are not known.

This chain links TRBV18 with TRBJ1-2; perhaps TRBD1 as D (6 bases). This CDR3 has 19 residues. Trimming took 2 bases from V and 2 from J, leaving 24 bases between them. Germline V gives CDR1 KGHSH, CDR2 LQKENI. The chain's CDR3 is CASSPEAGAAQNGNYGYTF. CDR3 nucleotide sequence: TGTGCCAGCTCACCAGAAGCAGGGGCCGCTCAAAACGGCAACTATGGCTACACCTTC. The complete variable domain, with remaining parts taken from reference TRBV18 and TRBJ1-2, reads NAGVMQNPRHLVRRRGQEARLRCSPMKGHSHVYWYRQLPEEGLKFMVYLQKENIIDESGMPKERFSAEFPKEGPSILRIQQVVRGDSAAYFCASSPEAGAAQNGNYGYTFGSGTRLTVV.

This clonotype was detected only a few times. The rearrangement joins TRBV11-2 to TRBJ2-2; perhaps TRBD2 as D (5 bases). V gave up 6 bases and J gave up 5 bases, with 13 bases separating them. This CDR3 spans 14 amino acids. Per the germline V gene, CDR1 is SGHAT and CDR2 is FQNNGV. DNA of the CDR3: TGTGCCAGCAGTTCAGAGGGCCTGACCGGGGAGCTGTTTTTT. It is translated as CASSSEGLTGELFF.

This clonotype was counted at least ten times. CDR3 protein: CASSTTGGGSLGTGELFF. The CDR3 DNA sequence: TGTGCCAGCAGCACAACCGGTGGAGGGAGCCTGGGGACCGGGGAGCTGTTTTTT. The chain recombines TRBV7-6 with TRBJ2-2, with D perhaps matching TRBD2 (6 bases). The CDR3 length is 18 residues. Trimming stripped 5 bases from V and 5 bases from J, with 24 bases between. Germline CDR1 and CDR2: SGHVS and FNYEAQ.

The gene calls are TRBV2 and TRBJ2-5; D is tentatively TRBD1 or TRBD2 (5 bases each). Germline lookup yields CDR1 SNHLY and CDR2 FYNNEI. The CDR3 runs to 16 residues. V lost 3 bases, J lost 5 bases, and 19 bases lay in between. Written as DNA, the CDR3 is TGTGCCAGCAGTGAGGGACCCCCCGGGAACTACGAGACCCAGTACTTC. Translation gives CASSEGPPGNYETQYF. The full variable domain, rest sourced from reference TRBV2 and TRBJ2-5, is EPEVTQTPSHQVTQMGQEVILRCVPISNHLYFYWYRQILGQKVEFLVSFYNNEISEKSEIFDDQFSVERPDGSNFTLKIRSTKLEDSAMYFCASSEGPPGNYETQYFGPGTRLLVL.

The V call is TRBV5-1, the J call TRBJ1-5, with TRBD1 as a possible D gene (5 bases). There are 15 residues in the CDR3. CDR1 is SGHRS and CDR2 is YFSETQ in the germline V gene. Trimming pared 0 bases from V and 3 bases from J, leaving 10 bases between. The CDR3 spells CASSLDGGDNQPQHF. The CDR3 coding sequence is TGCGCCAGCAGCTTGGACGGGGGAGACAATCAGCCCCAGCATTTT.

This clonotype showed up just a few times. The gene calls are TRBV3-1 and TRBJ2-4; D perhaps matches TRBD1 (6 bases). Germline lookup yields CDR1 LGHDT and CDR2 YNNKEL (reference sequence). Trimming shortened V by 5 bases and J by 6 bases, and 14 bases separated the two germline ends. The CDR3 is 14 residues long. CDR3 sequence: CASSLQGILNIQYF. In DNA form, the CDR3 reads TGTGCCAGCAGCTTACAGGGAATATTAAACATTCAGTACTTC.

V usage is TRBV4-2 and J usage is TRBJ1-6, with TRBD1 matching over 9 bases. There are 18 residues in the CDR3. Germline values: CDR1 LGHNA, CDR2 YNFKEQ. Trimming at V came to 6 bases and at J to 9 bases, leaving 18 bases not matched to a gene. The CDR3 loop reads CASRTRDRAWEGASPLHF. The DNA of the CDR3 is TGTGCCAGCAGGACTCGGGACAGGGCTTGGGAAGGGGCTTCACCCCTCCACTTT.

The chain employs TRBV9 and TRBJ2-7; D might be TRBD1 (6 bases). With 2 bases removed from V and 6 bases from J, the gap between germline ends came to 15 bases. CDR3 length: 14 amino acids. Germline V gene lookup returns CDR1 SGDLS and CDR2 YYNGEE. The CDR3 DNA reads as TGTGCCAGCAGCGTTCAGGGGATGGTAGGCGAGCAGTACGTC. This codes for CASSVQGMVGEQYV.

V is TRBV7-9 and J is TRBJ1-2, with no clear D. Germline V gene data show CDR1 as SEHNR and CDR2 as FQNEAQ (reference sequence). This CDR3 has 12 residues. The germline V and J ends were trimmed by 4 bases and 8 bases, with 11 bases remaining between them. The chain's CDR3 is CASSSSWRGYTF. CDR3 nucleotides: TGTGCCAGCAGCTCGTCTTGGCGCGGCTACACCTTC.